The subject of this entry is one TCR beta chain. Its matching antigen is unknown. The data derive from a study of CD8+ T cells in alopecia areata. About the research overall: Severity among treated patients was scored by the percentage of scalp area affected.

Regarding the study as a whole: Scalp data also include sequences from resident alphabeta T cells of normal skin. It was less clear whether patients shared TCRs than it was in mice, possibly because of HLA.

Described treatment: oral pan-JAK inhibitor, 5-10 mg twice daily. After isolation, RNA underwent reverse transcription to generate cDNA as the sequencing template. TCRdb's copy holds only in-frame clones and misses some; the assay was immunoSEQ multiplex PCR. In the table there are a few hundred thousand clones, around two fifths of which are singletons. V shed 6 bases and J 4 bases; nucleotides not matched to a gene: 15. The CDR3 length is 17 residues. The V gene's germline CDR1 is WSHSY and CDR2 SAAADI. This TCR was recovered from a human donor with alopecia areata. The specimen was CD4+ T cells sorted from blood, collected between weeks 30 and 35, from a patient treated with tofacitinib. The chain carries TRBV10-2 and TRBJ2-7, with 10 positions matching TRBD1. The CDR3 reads CASSAILPGQGLYEQYF. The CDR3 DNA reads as TGCGCCAGCAGCGCAATCCTTCCGGGACAGGGGCTTTACGAGCAGTACTTC.